A single sample is the source of the 10 T cell receptor beta chains below, sequenced in a study of T cell clonality in common variable immunodeficiency. Profiling relied on immunoSEQ multiplex PCR, and the TCRdb table lists in-frame clones only, not all of them. The record shows around 30,000 clones for this sample, with no singletons present. Sample: peripheral blood mononuclear cells. These receptor sequences come from a person between 18 and 75 years old in good health.

A few counts support this clone. The CDR3 reads CASSVGTSGTDTYTF. CDR3 bases read: TGTGCCAGCAGTGTCGGGACTAGCGGCACAGATACC. J is TRBJ1-2 and V is TRBV2, with D tentatively TRBD1 (5 bases). Coverage ceases 3 residues before the CDR3 finishes, and the germline J gene fills in the end. Germline-derived CDR1 and CDR2 are SNHLY and FYNNEI. CDR3 size: 15 residues.

This clone was counted a few times. The CDR3 is cut off 3 residues early in the read; its end comes from the germline J gene. The chain employs TRBV18 and TRBJ1-2, with 7 bases fitting TRBD1. Germline CDR1 is KGHSH and CDR2 is LQKENI. The CDR3 covers 13 residues. The sequenced part of the CDR3 DNA is TGTGCCAGCTCACCATTAACAGGGGACGAC. It yields the protein CASSPLTGDD. The full CDR3 protein is CASSPLTGDDYTF.

This clone was observed many times. From the germline J gene comes the end of the CDR3, since the read stops 3 residues before it. The V call is TRBV20-1, the J call TRBJ1-1; tentative D call: TRBD1 (5 bases). The germline V gene encodes CDR1 DFQATT and CDR2 SNEGSKA (reference sequence). The CDR3 contains 13 residues. The V end lost 6 bases, the J end lost 2 bases, and 13 bases lay between the germline ends. The sequenced part of the CDR3 DNA is TGCAGTGCCTCGGACATTCGCAACACTGAA. Translating it yields CSASDIRNTE. The whole CDR3 sequence is CSASDIRNTEAFF.

A few counts support this clone. A clone one base away is much larger, so this may be a read error. The CDR3 end lies 3 residues beyond the end of the read and is filled in from the germline J gene. This chain joins TRBV7-2 and TRBJ2-3; 7 bases line up with TRBD1. The length of the CDR3 is 15 residues. Germline V CDR1 and CDR2: SGHTA, FQGNSA. The CDR3 protein is CASSNRGAGNQPQYF. Partial CDR3 DNA: TGTGCCAGCAGCAACAGGGGCGCTGGCAATCAGCCG.

This clone showed up many times. From the germline J gene comes the end of the CDR3, since the read stops 3 residues before it. The chain has TRBV20-1 and TRBJ1-2; D may be TRBD1 (5 bases). In germline, CDR1 is DFQATT, CDR2 SNEGSKA (reference sequence). V gave up 6 bases and J gave up 5 bases, with 25 bases separating them. CDR3 length: 16 residues. The part of the CDR3 DNA that was read is TGCAGTGCCCAAATACAGGACCCGAAGCTTCAATATGGC. As protein: CSAQIQDPKLQYG. The entire CDR3 protein reads CSAQIQDPKLQYGYTF.

This clone was detected only a few times. The CDR3 extends 3 residues past the end of the read, so its final part is completed from the germline J gene. The rearrangement uses TRBV19 and TRBJ2-4; 11 bases fit TRBD1. Per germline, CDR1 LNHDA and CDR2 SQIVND (reference sequence). The CDR3 extends over 15 amino acids. Incomplete CDR3 DNA: TGTGCCAGTAGTGCCGGGACAGGGGGGTCCTATGGT. Its translation: CASSAGTGGSYG. In full, the CDR3 is CASSAGTGGSYGQYF.

There are many counts of this clone. The CDR3 end is not reached by the read, which stops 3 residues before it; the germline J gene fills it in. The chain joins TRBV5-1 to TRBJ1-1; D might be TRBD1 (6 bases). The CDR3 is 15 residues long. Looked up from germline, CDR1 is SGHRS and CDR2 is YFSETQ. Trimming took off 0 bases at V and 1 base at J, with 10 bases between the two ends. Here the CDR3 reads CASSLGQTGNTEAFF. Partial CDR3 DNA: TGCGCCAGCAGCTTGGGTCAGACAGGGAACACTGAA.

This clone was counted ten times or more. The read ends 3 residues early relative to the CDR3; the germline J gene fills the gap. The gene calls are TRBV5-1 and TRBJ1-4; 8 nucleotides line up with TRBD1. V dropped 2 bases and J dropped 8; count of bases not matched to a gene: 8. The CDR3 contains 15 residues. The V gene's germline CDR1 is SGHRS and CDR2 YFSETQ. This CDR3 is CASSFLGQGGEKLFF. The DNA read from the CDR3 is TGCGCCAGCAGCTTTTTAGGACAGGGTGGAGAAAAA.

This clone was observed a few times. The read comes to an end 3 residues before the CDR3 does, leaving the germline J gene to fill in the end. The J gene is TRBJ1-3, the V gene TRBV7-2; TRBD1 matches 7 bases. CDR3 length equals 13 residues. The germline V gene encodes CDR1 SGHTA and CDR2 FQGNSA. This chain's CDR3 is CASSEPPGTAIYF. The CDR3 DNA, read in part, is TGTGCCAGCAGCGAACCCCCCGGGACAGCG.

In its sample, this clone was seen a few times. The DNA ends 3 residues before the CDR3 does, and the rest of the CDR3 is filled in from the germline J gene. V is TRBV11-1 and J is TRBJ2-4; tentatively, D is TRBD1 (5 bases). This CDR3 contains 11 residues. Germline V gives CDR1 SGHAT, CDR2 FQDESV (reference sequence). Partial CDR3 DNA: TGTGCCAGCAGTTATAGGGGTGGT. Translating gives CASSYRGG. The CDR3, in full, reads CASSYRGGQYF. Based on the CDR3 plus reference TRBV11-1 and TRBJ2-4, the full variable domain is EAEVAQSPRYKITEKSQAVAFWCDPISGHATLYWYRQILGQGPELLVQFQDESVVDDSQLPKDRFSAERLKGVDSTLKIQPAELGDSAMYLCASSYRGGQYFGAGTRLSVL.